The present T cell receptor beta chain was sequenced within a study of blood T cells in healthy people across ages. Study-wide results and limits: PBMCs that were unsorted prevented a conclusive naive versus antigen-experienced comparison.

A second roughly 6 to 12 cycle PCR used barcoded and J-beta primers. Every cDNA was tagged by a template-switch adaptor with 12 random nucleotides. A minimum of 3 million CDR3-containing paired-end reads was obtained for each sample. From the 5' RACE reads, TCRdb called clonotypes with MiXCR, one entry per CDR3 protein. The sample shows 650,000 to 800,000 distinct CDR3 sequences, roughly 44% of them seen only once. Germline lookup yields CDR1 KGHDR and CDR2 SFDVKD. Unmatched junction bases numbered 9, after V lost 6 bases and J lost 5 bases. This CDR3 contains 15 residues. This clonotype was found once. Its antigen is not identified.

This chain joins TRBV24-1 and TRBJ2-1, with 7 bases lining up with TRBD2. The TCR comes from a man aged 60 to 75 in good health. Sequencing was carried out using blood. CDR3 amino acids: CATSSHGAGNNEQFF. The CDR3, as DNA: TGTGCCACCAGTTCCCACGGAGCGGGGAACAATGAGCAGTTCTTC.